The T cell receptor beta chain described here comes from a study of persistence of HIV-infected CD4 T cells. The study's findings and limits: Within sorted populations, more oligoclonal TCRs accompanied more oligoclonal proviruses.

The libraries were made with immunoSEQ version 4 in survey mode. This table comes from immunoSEQ multiplex PCR, and its TCRdb copy is limited to in-frame clones, with some not included. This table has about 37,000 clones, 87% appearing once. Cells were stimulated nonspecifically with anti-CD3/anti-CD28 magnetic beads. Sorting selected CD4+ T cells upregulating both CD40 ligand and CD69. To note about this clone: No antigen is known for it.

The TCR sequence derives from an adult man with HIV who was CMV-seropositive. This specimen consisted of CD4+ T cells sorted from PBMCs after approximately 20-hour stimulation, obtained from a patient who received antiretroviral therapy.

The CDR3 coding sequence is TGTGCCAGCAGTTACTCTGGACAGTCCTACGAGCAGTACTTC. This translates into CASSYSGQSYEQYF. V usage is TRBV6-5 and J usage is TRBJ2-7, with D maybe TRBD1 (6 bases). Trimming stripped 0 bases from V and 1 base from J, with 7 bases between. Germline CDR1 and CDR2: MNHEY and SVGAGI. The CDR3 has 14 residues.